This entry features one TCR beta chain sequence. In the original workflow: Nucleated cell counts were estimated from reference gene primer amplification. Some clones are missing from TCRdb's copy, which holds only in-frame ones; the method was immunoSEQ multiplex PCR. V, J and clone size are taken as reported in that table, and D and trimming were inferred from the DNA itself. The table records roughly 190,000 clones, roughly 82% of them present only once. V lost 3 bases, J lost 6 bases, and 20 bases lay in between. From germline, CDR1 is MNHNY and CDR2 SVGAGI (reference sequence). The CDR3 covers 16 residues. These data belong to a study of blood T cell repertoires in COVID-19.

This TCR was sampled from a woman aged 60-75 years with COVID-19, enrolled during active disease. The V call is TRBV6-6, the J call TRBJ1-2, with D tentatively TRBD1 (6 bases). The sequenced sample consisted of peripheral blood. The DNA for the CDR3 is TGTGCCAGCAGTTATGGGGGCGGAACGGCTCGAGATGGCTACACCTTC. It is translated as CASSYGGGTARDGYTF.